A single sample gave rise to the 20 T cell receptor beta chains below, sequenced in a study of shared clonotypes between healthy human individuals. Repertoires were generated with immunoSEQ multiplex PCR, while TCRdb's copy carries only in-frame clones and drops some. Seen here are approximately 500,000 clones, about 72% observed once, and the top ten hold 9.5% to 15%. Input material: PBMCs. The receptor source for this set is a woman in her thirties or forties in good health. Some clones in this sample may be carry-over from other donors' samples.

This clone was detected ten times or more. The genes are TRBV29-1 and TRBJ1-2; D perhaps matches TRBD1 (5 bases). Trimming shortened V by 4 bases and J by 2 bases, and 8 bases separated the two germline ends. Germline V gives CDR1 SQVTM, CDR2 ANQGSEA. This CDR3 has 12 residues. The CDR3 coding sequence is TGCAGCGTTGGGACATCAAACTATGGCTACACCTTC. Translation: CSVGTSNYGYTF.

This clone was counted between two and nine times. Germline and junction disagree at one end, which may indicate a read error. The same CDR3 also results from other DNA sequences found in this sample. V is TRBV7-2 and J is TRBJ2-7, with a weak D call TRBD2 (6 bases). The germline V gene has CDR1 SGHTA and CDR2 FQGNSA. This CDR3 contains 14 residues. CDR3 loop: CASSVAVSSYEQYF. The DNA for the CDR3 is TGTGCCAGCAGCGTAGCGGTTAGCTCCTACGAGCAGTACTTC.

The chain uses TRBV5-1 and TRBJ2-1; 9 nucleotides line up with TRBD1. This CDR3 region has 12 residues. The V gene's germline CDR1 is SGHRS and CDR2 YFSETQ. V dropped 5 bases and J dropped 14; count of bases not matched to a gene: 8. Here the CDR3 DNA reads TGCGCCAGCAGTACAATCCGGGACAGGGAGTTCTTC. This gives the protein CASSTIRDREFF.

The rearrangement links TRBV19 to TRBJ1-1; D not resolved. CDR1 LNHDA and CDR2 SQIVND come from the germline V gene (reference sequence). V lost 1 base and J 1 base, leaving 4 bases between the germline ends. The CDR3 has 13 residues. Here the CDR3 DNA reads TGTGCCAGTAGTATAGGGGAGAACACTGAAGCTTTCTTT. This codes for CASSIGENTEAFF.

V is TRBV6-5 and J is TRBJ2-7, with D unclear. Germline lookup yields CDR1 MNHEY and CDR2 SVGAGI. CDR3 size: 14 residues. The V end was cut by 0 bases, the J end by 3 bases, with 9 bases between. The CDR3 sequence is CASSYSSTLYEQYF. CDR3 DNA sequence: TGTGCCAGCAGTTACTCCTCGACACTCTACGAGCAGTACTTC.

The V call is TRBV5-1, the J call TRBJ2-7; 13 bases are shared with TRBD2. V lost 0 bases to trimming and J lost 6 bases; unmatched junction nucleotides: 3. Germline V gene lookup returns CDR1 SGHRS and CDR2 YFSETQ. CDR3 length: 15 amino acids. The CDR3 bases are TGCGCCAGCAGCTTGGGGACTAGCGGGAGAACCGAGCAGTACTTC. Its protein product is CASSLGTSGRTEQYF. Full variable domain (remainder filled in from reference TRBV5-1 and TRBJ2-7): KAGVTQTPRYLIKTRGQQVTLSCSPISGHRSVSWYQQTPGQGLQFLFEYFSETQRNKGNFPGRFSGRQFSNSRSEMNVSTLELGDSALYLCASSLGTSGRTEQYFGPGTRLTVT.

The V gene is TRBV2, the J gene TRBJ1-2, with D perhaps TRBD1 (6 bases). V was pared by 4 bases and J by 4 bases, with 16 bases between. Germline V gene data show CDR1 as SNHLY and CDR2 as FYNNEI. The CDR3 is made up of 15 amino acids. CDR3 region: CASSALRDIGYGYTF. The CDR3 coding sequence is TGTGCCAGCAGTGCCCTCCGGGACATAGGCTATGGCTACACCTTC.

The genes are TRBV11-2 and TRBJ2-6; the D gene is possibly TRBD2 (6 bases). The CDR3 has 15 residues. V was pared by 5 bases and J by 0 bases, with 8 bases between. Germline V gene data show CDR1 as SGHAT and CDR2 as FQNNGV. This CDR3 is CASSKAGSGANVLTF. The CDR3, as DNA: TGTGCCAGCAGCAAAGCGGGCTCTGGGGCCAACGTCCTGACTTTC.

The J gene is TRBJ2-1, the V gene TRBV7-3; no firm D call. Between the trimmed V and J ends, which lost 3 bases and 3 bases, there was a span of 3 bases. The CDR3 runs 12 residues. The germline gives CDR1 SGHTA, CDR2 FQGTGA. DNA for the CDR3: TGTGCCAGCAGCTTCGACTACAATGAGCAGTTCTTC. Translating it yields CASSFDYNEQFF. Together with reference TRBV7-3 and TRBJ2-1, the CDR3 gives the full variable domain: GAGVSQTPSNKVTEKGKYVELRCDPISGHTALYWYRQSLGQGPEFLIYFQGTGAADDSGLPNDRFFAVRPEGSVSTLKIQRTERGDSAVYLCASSFDYNEQFFGPGTRLTVL.

The chain joins TRBV2 to TRBJ1-2; 7 nucleotides agree with TRBD1. Trimming cost V 6 bases and J 5 bases; bases outside gene matches: 3. The CDR3 runs to 12 residues. The germline V gene encodes CDR1 SNHLY and CDR2 FYNNEI. CDR3: CASSRDSYGYTF. The DNA of the CDR3 is TGTGCCAGCAGCCGGGACAGTTATGGCTACACCTTC.

The CDR3 coding sequence is TGTGCCAGCAGCGTGGAACTAGCGGGCCCCTACGAGCAGTACTTC. Protein sequence: CASSVELAGPYEQYF. The chain links TRBV9 to TRBJ2-7, with TRBD2 identical over 9 bases. CDR3 length: 15 amino acids. The J segment lost 2 bases and the V segment lost 2 bases, leaving 5 bases of the junction unmatched. Germline V CDR1 and CDR2: SGDLS, YYNGEE. Combining the CDR3 with reference TRBV9 and TRBJ2-7 gives the whole variable domain DSGVTQTPKHLITATGQRVTLRCSPRSGDLSVYWYQQSLDQGLQFLIQYYNGEERAKGNILERFSAQQFPDLHSELNLSSLELGDSALYFCASSVELAGPYEQYFGPGTRLTVT.

This clone has more than one count but fewer than ten. V gene TRBV10-3 combines with J gene TRBJ1-5; TRBD1 is a possible D gene (5 bases). Germline V gene lookup returns CDR1 ENHRY and CDR2 SYGVKD. This CDR3 comprises 16 residues. With 3 bases removed from V and 2 bases from J, the gap between germline ends came to 14 bases. Written as DNA, the CDR3 is TGTGCCATCAGTGATTACAGCGGAGGGGGCAATCAGCCCCAGCATTTT. It codes for CAISDYSGGGNQPQHF.

The chain uses TRBV27 and TRBJ2-5; D is uncertain. The J call may be incorrect, as the DNA end agrees better with TRBJ2-7. The CDR3 length is 16 residues. CDR1 and CDR2 (germline): MNHEY, SMNVEV (reference sequence). The CDR3 loop is CASSFLPDSRSYEQYF. CDR3 in DNA: TGTGCCAGCAGTTTCTTACCCGACTCACGCTCCTACGAGCAGTACTTC.

In this sample, this clone turned up many times. J is TRBJ2-3 and V is TRBV7-2; tentatively, D is TRBD1 (5 bases). The CDR3 totals 15 residues. CDR1 and CDR2 (germline): SGHTA, FQGNSA. V lost 5 bases and J 4 bases, leaving 16 bases between the germline ends. The CDR3 loop is CASSPTAGQADTQYF. The CDR3 DNA sequence: TGTGCCAGCAGCCCCACTGCAGGGCAGGCAGATACGCAGTATTTT.

J is TRBJ1-1 and V is TRBV7-9; 7 bases align to TRBD1. The ends lost 5 bases at V and 0 bases at J; junction bases unmatched: 6. This CDR3 has 15 residues. Germline CDR1 and CDR2: SEHNR and FQNEAQ (reference sequence). The CDR3 DNA follows: TGTGCCAGCAGCCGTTCAGGGGGGATGAACACTGAAGCTTTCTTT. Encoded protein: CASSRSGGMNTEAFF.

The chain carries TRBV6-1 and TRBJ2-1; maybe TRBD2 (6 bases). The CDR3 runs to 14 residues. Germline values: CDR1 MNHNS, CDR2 SASEGT. The V and J ends lost 3 bases and 5 bases respectively, with 11 bases between them. The CDR3 bases are TGTGCCAGCAGTGACTTAGCGGCTCACAATGAGCAGTTCTTC. Amino acids: CASSDLAAHNEQFF.

This clone was seen ten or more times. Within the sample, other DNA sequences also encode this same CDR3. The chain joins TRBV28 to TRBJ2-7; TRBD2 might be the D (6 bases). Trimming stripped 5 bases from V and 4 bases from J, with 15 bases between. Germline lookup yields CDR1 MDHEN and CDR2 SYDVKM. The CDR3 runs to 14 residues. The CDR3, as DNA: TGTGCCAGCAGTCCCCAGGAGGGGCGGTACGAGCAGTACTTC. Amino acids: CASSPQEGRYEQYF.

The chain uses TRBV2 and TRBJ1-5, with no clear D. V lost 6 bases to trimming and J lost 0 bases, with 9 bases between them. Germline values: CDR1 SNHLY, CDR2 FYNNEI. The CDR3 is 14 residues long. CDR3 nucleotides: TGTGCCAGCAGCCAGGACCGTAGCAATCAGCCCCAGCATTTT. Protein: CASSQDRSNQPQHF.

The rearrangement joins TRBV10-1 to TRBJ2-3, with TRBD1 matching over 9 bases. The CDR3 has 16 residues. V shed 3 bases, J shed 5 bases, and the junction held 9 bases outside the gene matches. Germline CDR1 is WNHNN and CDR2 is SYGVQD (reference sequence). CDR3 loop: CASSDPGTGRGDTQYF. The CDR3 nucleotides read TGCGCCAGCAGTGACCCCGGGACAGGGAGGGGAGATACGCAGTATTTT.

V and J are TRBV19 and TRBJ2-1; 7 nucleotides agree with TRBD2. The CDR3 is 15 amino acids. Germline trimming cut 6 bases from V and 2 bases from J; bases unmatched to any gene: 7. Germline CDR1 LNHDA, CDR2 SQIVND (reference sequence). The CDR3 here is CASRSSGATYNEQFF. The CDR3 nucleotides read TGTGCCAGTAGGTCTAGCGGAGCAACCTACAATGAGCAGTTCTTC.